The 29 T cell receptor beta chains below come from one sample, sequenced in a study of cytomegalovirus exposure and HLA in healthy donors. Vbeta (60) and Jbeta (13) primers were used in the PCR. Clones were sequenced by immunoSEQ multiplex PCR, and TCRdb holds only the in-frame ones, with some missing. The sample carries over 150,000 clones, roughly 80% recorded once. Sequencing input: PBMCs. Every receptor here comes from a man aged 40-49 years in good health and CMV-seronegative.

This clone turned up a few times. The gene calls are TRBV7-6 and TRBJ2-2, with a weak D call TRBD2 (5 bases). The CDR3 contains 16 residues. CDR1 is SGHVS and CDR2 is FNYEAQ in the germline V gene. Trimming stripped 2 bases from V and 5 bases from J, with 15 bases between. Written as DNA, the CDR3 is TGTGCCAGCAGCTTATCACCTAGCTTGGGGACCGGGGAGCTGTTTTTT. Amino acids: CASSLSPSLGTGELFF.

This sequence joins TRBV2 and TRBJ2-5; 10 bases fit TRBD1. CDR1 and CDR2 (germline): SNHLY, FYNNEI. The CDR3 covers 13 residues. Trimming removed 10 bases from V and 2 bases from J; junction bases left unmatched: 4. CDR3 loop: CATGTGAQETQYF. DNA of the CDR3: TGTGCCACCGGGACAGGGGCACAAGAGACCCAGTACTTC.

This rearrangement joins TRBV6-1 to TRBJ2-7; 12 bases align to TRBD1. Trimming removed 4 bases from V and 7 bases from J; junction bases left unmatched: 11. The CDR3 consists of 16 residues. Germline CDR1 MNHNS, CDR2 SASEGT. The CDR3 sequence is CASSGIAGQGAGEQYF. DNA for the CDR3: TGTGCCAGCAGTGGCATAGCGGGACAGGGGGCCGGAGAGCAGTACTTC.

This rearrangement joins TRBV14 to TRBJ1-1; 7 bases align to TRBD1. The CDR3 contains 16 residues. Per germline, CDR1 SGHDN and CDR2 FVKESK. The V and J ends lost 7 bases and 0 bases, in that order; junction bases with no gene match: 11. The CDR3: CASTNGQVGLNTEAFF. The DNA of the CDR3 is TGTGCCAGCACGAACGGACAGGTTGGGTTGAACACTGAAGCTTTCTTT.

This clone appeared a single time. This chain joins TRBV4-2 and TRBJ2-7, with 9 bases lining up with TRBD1. V lost 1 base and J lost 3; bases outside the gene matches: 7. The germline V gene encodes CDR1 LGHNA and CDR2 YNFKEQ. CDR3 size: 16 residues. In nucleotides, the CDR3 is TGTGCCAGCAGCCAAGGGACAGGGGAAGTTCGCTACGAGCAGTACTTC. This translates into CASSQGTGEVRYEQYF.

The chain uses TRBV5-1 and TRBJ2-3, with D tentatively TRBD2 (7 bases). The CDR3 contains 15 residues. V was cut by 4 bases and J by 1 base, with 13 bases left in between. CDR1 and CDR2 (germline): SGHRS, YFSETQ. Here the CDR3 reads CASSPGGPRTDTQYF. As DNA, the CDR3 is TGCGCCAGCAGCCCCGGGGGGCCCCGCACAGATACGCAGTATTTT.

The chain carries TRBV4-1 and TRBJ2-3; a possible D gene is TRBD1 (6 bases). Trimming took off 2 bases at V and 4 bases at J, with 10 bases between the two ends. There are 14 residues in the CDR3. CDR1 and CDR2 (germline): MGHRA, YSYEKL. The CDR3 reads CASSQQQGPDTQYF. The CDR3, as DNA: TGCGCCAGCAGCCAACAACAGGGCCCAGATACGCAGTATTTT.

V usage is TRBV27 and J usage is TRBJ1-4; 9 bases fit TRBD1. This CDR3 spans 17 amino acids. The V and J ends lost 1 base and 8 bases, in that order; junction bases with no gene match: 11. Germline V lookup: CDR1 MNHEY, CDR2 SMNVEV (reference sequence). The CDR3 loop is CASSLWGGGTGNEKLFF. CDR3 in DNA: TGTGCCAGCAGTTTATGGGGTGGGGGGACAGGGAACGAAAAACTGTTTTTT.

This chain links TRBV6-1 with TRBJ1-2, with D uncertain. Germline CDR1 is MNHNS and CDR2 is SASEGT. V was shortened by 6 bases and J by 0 bases, with 11 bases between the two germline ends. The CDR3 length is 14 residues. CDR3 sequence: CASRSRGSNYGYTF. DNA for the CDR3: TGTGCCAGCAGGTCTAGAGGGTCTAACTATGGCTACACCTTC.

This clone was seen a handful of times. The chain combines TRBV7-9 with TRBJ2-5; perhaps TRBD1 as D (5 bases). V was cut by 3 bases and J by 1 base, with 15 bases left in between. Germline V CDR1 and CDR2: SEHNR, FQNEAQ (reference sequence). The CDR3 is 16 residues long. CDR3 sequence reads: CASSFPRSGIQETQYF. The CDR3 DNA sequence: TGTGCCAGCAGCTTCCCTCGGTCAGGGATCCAAGAGACCCAGTACTTC.

This clone was seen once. The chain uses TRBV14 and TRBJ2-2; D is undetermined. The CDR3 is 12 residues long. Trimming took 1 base from V and 8 from J, leaving 5 bases between them. CDR1 is SGHDN and CDR2 is FVKESK in the germline V gene. CDR3 in DNA: TGTGCCAGCAGCCAAGCCCAGGGGGAGCTGTTTTTT. Protein sequence: CASSQAQGELFF.

V gene TRBV27 combines with J gene TRBJ2-4; D possibly corresponds to TRBD1 (6 bases). The CDR3 has 14 residues. Between the trimmed V and J ends, which lost 4 bases and 3 bases, there was a span of 10 bases. Germline V gene sequence: CDR1 MNHEY, CDR2 SMNVEV (reference sequence). The CDR3 nucleotides are TGTGCCAGCAGTTCGGACAGTATCAAAAACATTCAGTACTTC. Its protein product is CASSSDSIKNIQYF.

The chain links TRBV10-3 to TRBJ2-1; 12 nucleotides line up with TRBD1. The germline V gene has CDR1 ENHRY and CDR2 SYGVKD. Germline trimming cut 3 bases from V and 7 bases from J; bases unmatched to any gene: 4. CDR3 length equals 15 residues. CDR3 coding DNA: TGTGCCATCAGTGAATCGGGACAGGGGGCTAATGAGCAGTTCTTC. Amino acid sequence: CAISESGQGANEQFF.

The J gene is TRBJ1-2, the V gene TRBV30; D might be TRBD1 (6 bases). V lost 2 bases, J lost 6 bases, and 16 bases lay in between. The CDR3 runs to 14 residues. The germline CDR1 and CDR2 sequences are GTSNPN and SVGIG (reference sequence). The CDR3 DNA reads TGTGCCTGGAGTCCTGGCAGGGGCTACGATGGCTACACCTTC. It codes for CAWSPGRGYDGYTF.

This rearrangement joins TRBV28 to TRBJ2-1, with 10 bases identical to TRBD1. This CDR3 has 14 residues. With 5 bases clipped from V and 8 bases from J, the junction kept 6 bases outside the gene matches. CDR1 is MDHEN and CDR2 is SYDVKM in the germline V gene. Written as DNA, the CDR3 is TGTGCCAGCAGTACCGGGACAGGGGACTATGAGCAGTTCTTC. Amino acids: CASSTGTGDYEQFF.

The V gene is TRBV5-1, the J gene TRBJ1-2, with TRBD1 identical over 8 bases. The germline V gene has CDR1 SGHRS and CDR2 YFSETQ. CDR3 length equals 14 residues. J lost 7 bases, V lost 0 bases, and 5 bases had no gene match. The CDR3 nucleotides are TGCGCCAGCAGCTTGGAAGGACAGGGACCTGGCTACACCTTC. Translating it yields CASSLEGQGPGYTF. Complete variable domain (other parts from reference TRBV5-1 and TRBJ1-2): KAGVTQTPRYLIKTRGQQVTLSCSPISGHRSVSWYQQTPGQGLQFLFEYFSETQRNKGNFPGRFSGRQFSNSRSEMNVSTLELGDSALYLCASSLEGQGPGYTFGSGTRLTVV.

This chain links TRBV10-3 with TRBJ2-2; 7 nucleotides line up with TRBD1. V lost 8 bases and J lost 7; bases outside the gene matches: 7. Germline lookup yields CDR1 ENHRY and CDR2 SYGVKD. The CDR3 runs 13 residues. The CDR3 loop reads CAIGQDFHGELFF. The CDR3 DNA reads TGTGCCATCGGACAGGATTTTCACGGGGAGCTGTTTTTT.

The chain carries TRBV27 and TRBJ1-2; TRBD1 matches at 7 bases. This CDR3 is 14 amino acids long. Germline CDR1 MNHEY, CDR2 SMNVEV (reference sequence). V lost 3 bases to trimming and J lost 8 bases; unmatched junction nucleotides: 9. CDR3 sequence: CASSLVPGTEGYTF. CDR3 in DNA: TGTGCCAGCAGTTTGGTTCCTGGGACAGAAGGCTACACCTTC.

This sequence joins TRBV7-6 and TRBJ2-7, with D possibly TRBD1 on 6 matching bases. Germline V CDR1 and CDR2: SGHVS, FNYEAQ. The CDR3 length is 15 residues. Trimming removed 1 base from V and 0 bases from J, with 10 bases in between. CDR3 nucleotide sequence: TGTGCCAGCAGCTTAGGACAGGAAAGCTCCTACGAGCAGTACTTC. Encoded protein: CASSLGQESSYEQYF.

The chain couples TRBV27 to TRBJ1-5, with unresolved D. Between the trimmed V and J ends, which lost 4 bases and 5 bases, there was a span of 15 bases. The germline V gene has CDR1 MNHEY and CDR2 SMNVEV (reference sequence). This CDR3 contains 15 residues. CDR3 in DNA: TGTGCCAGCAGTTGGTACGCGGGCGCCGATCAGCCCCAGCATTTT. It encodes CASSWYAGADQPQHF.

The chain combines TRBV10-3 with TRBJ2-1; D is unresolved. The germline CDR1 and CDR2 sequences are ENHRY and SYGVKD. CDR3 size: 14 residues. Trimming removed 0 bases at V and 6 bases at J, with 9 bases between. This CDR3 is CAISESKQLNEQFF. The CDR3 DNA sequence: TGTGCCATCAGTGAGTCGAAACAGCTCAATGAGCAGTTCTTC.

The chain recombines TRBV10-3 with TRBJ2-7; D is ambiguous. Trimming cost V 3 bases and J 5 bases, with 8 bases left between them. CDR3 length: 12 residues. Germline V gene lookup returns CDR1 ENHRY and CDR2 SYGVKD. In DNA, the CDR3 is TGTGCCATCAGTGACAGAACCAACGAGCAGTACTTC. Translated, it gives CAISDRTNEQYF.

This rearrangement joins TRBV10-2 to TRBJ2-7; TRBD2 aligns across 7 bases. With V trimmed by 0 bases and J by 1 base, 6 bases remained unmatched. Germline V gene data show CDR1 as WSHSY and CDR2 as SAAADI. The CDR3 is made up of 16 amino acids. CDR3 bases: TGCGCCAGCAGTGAGTCTTGGGGACTACATTCCTACGAGCAGTACTTC. Translation gives CASSESWGLHSYEQYF.

The chain joins TRBV7-2 to TRBJ2-5; 10 bases align to TRBD2. This CDR3 spans 15 amino acids. The junction had 0 bases not matched to a gene; V was cut back by 2 bases and J by 0 bases. Germline-derived CDR1 and CDR2 are SGHTA and FQGNSA. DNA for the CDR3: TGTGCCAGCAGCTTAAGCGGGAGGGACCAAGAGACCCAGTACTTC. Translated: CASSLSGRDQETQYF.

This clone was seen more than once but under ten times. The V gene is TRBV11-2, the J gene TRBJ2-3, with no clear D. The CDR3 is made up of 16 amino acids. Deletions cut 1 base from V and 4 bases from J, with 15 bases between. The germline V gene has CDR1 SGHAT and CDR2 FQNNGV. The CDR3 region is CASSLVGGSSPDTQYF. For the CDR3, the DNA is TGTGCCAGCAGCTTAGTAGGCGGTTCCTCCCCAGATACGCAGTATTTT. The full variable domain, its missing parts supplied by reference TRBV11-2 and TRBJ2-3, is EAGVAQSPRYKIIEKRQSVAFWCNPISGHATLYWYQQILGQGPKLLIQFQNNGVVDDSQLPKDRFSAERLKGVDSTLKIQPAKLEDSAVYLCASSLVGGSSPDTQYFGPGTRLTVL.

V gene TRBV29-1 combines with J gene TRBJ2-1; TRBD2 matches 9 bases. The germline CDR1 and CDR2 sequences are SQVTM and ANQGSEA. With V trimmed by 2 bases and J by 5 bases, 7 bases remained unmatched. The CDR3 runs to 15 residues. The CDR3 reads CSVEIAGEPNNEQFF. DNA of the CDR3: TGCAGCGTTGAAATAGCGGGGGAGCCAAACAATGAGCAGTTCTTC.

The chain employs TRBV7-3 and TRBJ1-1; D remains unclear. Germline-derived CDR1 and CDR2 are SGHTA and FQGTGA. V lost 1 base and J 1 base, leaving 4 bases between the germline ends. The CDR3 contains 13 residues. The CDR3 DNA is TGTGCCAGCAGCTTAATCAGGAACACTGAAGCTTTCTTT. This gives the protein CASSLIRNTEAFF.

The chain carries TRBV19 and TRBJ2-2; 9 bases map to TRBD1. Germline V gives CDR1 LNHDA, CDR2 SQIVND (reference sequence). The CDR3 covers 17 residues. V lost 7 bases and J lost 5; bases outside the gene matches: 14. The CDR3: CASKRTGASPGTGELFF. In DNA, the CDR3 is TGTGCCAGTAAGCGGACAGGGGCGTCGCCTGGGACCGGGGAGCTGTTTTTT.

This clone was seen a handful of times. The chain recombines TRBV5-1 with TRBJ2-7, with 7 bases that match TRBD1. The CDR3 runs 14 residues. V lost 6 bases and J lost 6; bases outside the gene matches: 12. Germline CDR1 reads SGHRS; CDR2 reads YFSETQ. CDR3 nucleotides: TGCGCCAGCACTATGACAGGGTTTCAATCCGAGCAGTACTTC. This sequence encodes CASTMTGFQSEQYF. Drawing the rest from reference TRBV5-1 and TRBJ2-7, the complete variable domain is KAGVTQTPRYLIKTRGQQVTLSCSPISGHRSVSWYQQTPGQGLQFLFEYFSETQRNKGNFPGRFSGRQFSNSRSEMNVSTLELGDSALYLCASTMTGFQSEQYFGPGTRLTVT.